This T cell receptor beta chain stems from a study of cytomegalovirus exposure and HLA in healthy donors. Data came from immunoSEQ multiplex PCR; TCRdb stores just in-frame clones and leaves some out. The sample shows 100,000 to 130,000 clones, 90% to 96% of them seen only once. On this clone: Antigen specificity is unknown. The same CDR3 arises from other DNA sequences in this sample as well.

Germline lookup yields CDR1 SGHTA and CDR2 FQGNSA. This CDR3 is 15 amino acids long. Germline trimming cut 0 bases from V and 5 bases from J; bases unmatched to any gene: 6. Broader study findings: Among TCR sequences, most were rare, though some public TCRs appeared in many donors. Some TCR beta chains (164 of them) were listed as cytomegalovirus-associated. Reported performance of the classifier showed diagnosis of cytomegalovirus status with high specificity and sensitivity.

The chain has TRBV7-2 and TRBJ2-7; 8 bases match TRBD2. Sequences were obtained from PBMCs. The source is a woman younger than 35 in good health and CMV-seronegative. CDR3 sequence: CASSLAPGGAHEQYF. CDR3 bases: TGTGCCAGCAGCTTAGCGCCCGGGGGGGCCCACGAGCAGTACTTC.